This is a list of T cell receptor beta chains from one sample in a study of cytomegalovirus exposure and HLA in healthy donors. Using immunoSEQ multiplex PCR, the repertoire was profiled, and TCRdb retains in-frame clones only, with some absent. The sample has about 150,000 clones; about four fifths are singletons. The sequencing input was PBMCs. These receptors were collected from a male donor in good health and CMV-seronegative. Each CDR3 is given with its conserved first and last residue. The D gene is left open where the match is weak. Rows may omit the clone size; those that give it use once, few, many or a size class.

clone_size,v_call,d_call,j_call,cdr3_aa,cdr3_nt
-,TRBV4-3,TRBD1,TRBJ1-4,CASSRNPGQGEEKLFF,TGCGCCAGCAGCCGCAACCCGGGACAGGGAGAGGAAAAACTGTTTTTT
-,TRBV19,-,TRBJ2-6,CASSIEGARSSSGANVLTF,TGTGCCAGTAGTATAGAGGGTGCCAGGTCCAGCTCTGGGGCCAACGTCCTGACTTTC
-,TRBV30,TRBD1,TRBJ1-3,CAWRGQSSGNTIYF,TGTGCCTGGAGGGGACAGAGCTCTGGAAACACCATATATTTT
-,TRBV12-5,-,TRBJ1-1,CASGLGLTEAFF,TGTGCTAGTGGTTTGGGGCTCACTGAAGCTTTCTTT
-,TRBV6-5,TRBD2,TRBJ2-1,CASSYSTSGGWDEQFF,TGTGCCAGCAGTTATTCGACTAGCGGGGGGTGGGATGAGCAGTTCTTC
-,TRBV27,-,TRBJ2-4,CASSEQGVKNIQYF,TGTGCCAGCAGTGAACAGGGTGTCAAAAACATTCAGTACTTC
-,TRBV19,TRBD1,TRBJ1-5,CASSVGQGPQPQHF,TGTGCCAGTAGTGTTGGACAGGGGCCTCAGCCCCAGCATTTT
few,TRBV6-5,-,TRBJ2-7,CASSWDSLSEQYF,TGTGCCAGCAGCTGGGACTCCCTAAGCGAGCAGTACTTC
once,TRBV9,TRBD1,TRBJ2-3,CASTPKGTGGSDTQYF,TGTGCCAGCACCCCAAAAGGGACAGGGGGTTCAGATACGCAGTATTTT
-,TRBV5-1,-,TRBJ1-2,CASSLERGDGYTF,TGCGCCAGCAGCTTGGAAAGGGGCGACGGCTACACCTTC
-,TRBV5-1,-,TRBJ1-5,CASSLYGEEPQHF,TGCGCCAGCAGCTTGTATGGGGAGGAGCCCCAGCATTTT
-,TRBV30,TRBD1,TRBJ1-3,CAWDTGGPGNTIYF,TGTGCCTGGGACACAGGGGGACCGGGAAACACCATATATTTT
-,TRBV7-9,TRBD1,TRBJ1-2,CASSPPDRGALYGYTF,TGTGCCAGCAGCCCCCCCGACAGGGGAGCCCTCTATGGCTACACCTTC
-,TRBV21-1,-,TRBJ2-3,CASSKGGESKADTQYF,TGTGCCAGCAGCAAAGGGGGGGAGTCGAAGGCAGATACGCAGTATTTT
-,TRBV18,TRBD1,TRBJ1-6,CASSPSTGDNSPLHF,TGTGCCAGCTCACCATCTACAGGGGACAATTCACCCCTCCACTTT
-,TRBV27,-,TRBJ2-1,CASSSSQSRFADEQFF,TGTGCCAGCAGTTCCTCTCAGTCCCGGTTCGCGGATGAGCAGTTCTTC
-,TRBV5-4,-,TRBJ2-5,CASSGQNQETQYF,TGTGCCAGCAGCGGACAGAACCAAGAGACCCAGTACTTC
-,TRBV13,TRBD1,TRBJ1-4,CASSLAMDRGREKLFF,TGTGCCAGCAGCTTAGCTATGGACAGGGGAAGAGAAAAACTGTTTTTT
-,TRBV2,-,TRBJ1-2,CASSSRGLYTF,TGTGCCAGCAGTTCTAGGGGACTCTACACCTTC
-,TRBV7-2,-,TRBJ1-5,CASSTRISGSNQPQHF,TGTGCCAGCAGCACCCGGATTTCAGGGAGCAATCAGCCCCAGCATTTT
-,TRBV25-1,TRBD1,TRBJ1-4,CASSEPPGTANEKLFF,TGTGCCAGCAGTGAACCCCCCGGGACAGCTAATGAAAAACTGTTTTTT
-,TRBV4-3,-,TRBJ2-1,CASSQGGYIYNEQFF,TGCGCCAGCAGCCAAGGAGGGTATATCTACAATGAGCAGTTCTTC
-,TRBV11-3,-,TRBJ2-4,CASSLDSNRQKNIQYF,TGTGCCAGCAGCTTAGATAGTAACAGACAGAAAAACATTCAGTACTTC
-,TRBV7-2,-,TRBJ2-3,CASSLGYGGTDTQYF,TGTGCCAGCAGCTTAGGTTACGGGGGCACAGATACGCAGTATTTT
-,TRBV7-7,-,TRBJ2-5,CASSTDLARETQYF,TGTGCTAGCAGCACCGACTTGGCAAGGGAGACCCAGTACTTC
-,TRBV7-8,-,TRBJ2-2,CASSLRSRTGELFF,TGTGCCAGCAGCTTACGCTCTCGGACCGGGGAGCTGTTTTTT
-,TRBV9,TRBD1,TRBJ2-5,CASATSQGQETQYF,TGTGCCAGCGCCACCTCACAGGGGCAAGAGACCCAGTACTTC
-,TRBV27,TRBD2,TRBJ2-7,CASSFSGTRGGSYEQYF,TGTGCCAGCAGTTTCTCCGGGACTAGAGGGGGGTCCTACGAGCAGTACTTC
-,TRBV11-3,TRBD1,TRBJ1-1,CASRAQGEVTEAFF,TGTGCCAGCAGGGCACAGGGGGAGGTTACTGAAGCTTTCTTT
-,TRBV7-2,TRBD2,TRBJ2-7,CASSFSGGAEQYF,TGTGCCAGCAGCTTTAGCGGGGGGGCCGAGCAGTACTTC
-,TRBV6-6,TRBD1,TRBJ1-6,CASTGQGGKDSPLHF,TGTGCCAGCACCGGACAGGGCGGGAAAGATTCACCCCTCCACTTT
-,TRBV7-9,-,TRBJ1-6,CASSPTGENSPLHF,TGTGCCAGCAGCCCCACCGGGGAAAATTCACCCCTCCACTTT
-,TRBV19,-,TRBJ2-1,CASKLGGYNEQFF,TGTGCCAGTAAACTGGGGGGATACAATGAGCAGTTCTTC
-,TRBV7-6,TRBD1,TRBJ2-1,CASSFERQGNYNEQFF,TGTGCCAGCAGCTTCGAGAGACAGGGCAACTACAATGAGCAGTTCTTC
-,TRBV19,TRBD2,TRBJ2-3,CASSMMAGGLTTQYF,TGTGCCAGTAGTATGATGGCGGGGGGCCTTACGACGCAGTATTTT
-,TRBV11-2,TRBD1,TRBJ2-7,CASSTDRNSYEQYF,TGTGCCAGCAGCACGGACAGGAACTCCTACGAGCAGTACTTC